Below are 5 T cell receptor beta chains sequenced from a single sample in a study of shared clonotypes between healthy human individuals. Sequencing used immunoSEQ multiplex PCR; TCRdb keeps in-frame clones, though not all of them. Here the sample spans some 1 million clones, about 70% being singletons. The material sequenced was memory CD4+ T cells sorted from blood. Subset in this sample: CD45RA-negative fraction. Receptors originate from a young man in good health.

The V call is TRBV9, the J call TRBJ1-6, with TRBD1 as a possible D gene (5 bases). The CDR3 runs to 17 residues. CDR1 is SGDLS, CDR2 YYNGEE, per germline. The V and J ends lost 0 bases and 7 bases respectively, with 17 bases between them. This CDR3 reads CASSVEESGRGNSPLHF. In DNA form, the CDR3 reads TGTGCCAGCAGCGTAGAAGAATCGGGACGGGGGAATTCACCCCTCCACTTT.

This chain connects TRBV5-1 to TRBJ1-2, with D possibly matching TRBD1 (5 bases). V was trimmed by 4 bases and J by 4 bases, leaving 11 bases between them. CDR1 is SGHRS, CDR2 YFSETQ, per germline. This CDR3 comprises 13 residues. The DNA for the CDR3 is TGCGCCAGCAGCGCTGAGGGGTCCTATGGCTACACCTTC. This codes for CASSAEGSYGYTF. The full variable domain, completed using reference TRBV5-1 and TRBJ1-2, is KAGVTQTPRYLIKTRGQQVTLSCSPISGHRSVSWYQQTPGQGLQFLFEYFSETQRNKGNFPGRFSGRQFSNSRSEMNVSTLELGDSALYLCASSAEGSYGYTFGSGTRLTVV.

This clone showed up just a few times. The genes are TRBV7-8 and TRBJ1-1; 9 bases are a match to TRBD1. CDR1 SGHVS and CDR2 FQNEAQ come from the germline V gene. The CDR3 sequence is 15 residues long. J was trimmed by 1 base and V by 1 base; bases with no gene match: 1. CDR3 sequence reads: CASSLEDRGNTEAFF. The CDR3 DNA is TGTGCCAGCAGCTTAGAGGACAGGGGGAACACTGAAGCTTTCTTT.

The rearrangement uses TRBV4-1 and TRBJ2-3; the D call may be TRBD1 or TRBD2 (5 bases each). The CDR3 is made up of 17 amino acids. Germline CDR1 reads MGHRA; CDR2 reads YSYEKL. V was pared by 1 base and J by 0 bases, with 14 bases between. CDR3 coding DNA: TGCGCCAGCAGCCAAGGTTCCCGAGGGGCCAGCACAGATACGCAGTATTTT. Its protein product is CASSQGSRGASTDTQYF.

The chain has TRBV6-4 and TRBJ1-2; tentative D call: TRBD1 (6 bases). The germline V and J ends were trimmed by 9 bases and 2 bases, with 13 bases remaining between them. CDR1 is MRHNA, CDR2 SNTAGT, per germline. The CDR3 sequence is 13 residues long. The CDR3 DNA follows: TGTGCCAGTAATACGGGACAAAACTATGGCTACACCTTC. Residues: CASNTGQNYGYTF.